These 25 T cell receptor beta chains came from one sample sequenced in a study of T cells in Graves' hyperthyroidism and ophthalmopathy. Amplified TCR beta CDR3 regions came from RNA transcripts. The HTBI primer set drove a first-round RT-PCR of the TCR CDR3. TCRdb re-analysed the multiplex PCR reads in MiXCR, keeping a single row per CDR3 protein. The table lists about 740,000 distinct CDR3 sequences, 14% of them singletons. Sequencing was done on a sample of blood. Receptors originate from a woman aged 18-35 years with Graves' hyperthyroidism.

This clonotype was seen many times. The V call is TRBV7-2, the J call TRBJ2-7, with no clear D. V was trimmed by 3 bases and J by 0 bases, leaving 6 bases between them. Germline V gene sequence: CDR1 SGHTA, CDR2 FQGNSA. The length of the CDR3 is 13 residues. This CDR3 reads CASSFHSSYEQYF. The CDR3 DNA is TGTGCCAGCAGCTTTCACAGCTCCTACGAGCAGTACTTC.

This clonotype has a count of ten or more. The chain links TRBV28 to TRBJ1-5; 8 bases match TRBD1. Per the germline V gene, CDR1 is MDHEN and CDR2 is SYDVKM. The CDR3 consists of 20 residues. Trimming removed 4 bases from V and 0 bases from J; junction bases left unmatched: 17. The CDR3 nucleotides are TGTGCCAGCAGTTCGCGGTGGACAGGGAGGGGGGCTTATAGCAATCAGCCCCAGCATTTT. Encoded protein: CASSSRWTGRGAYSNQPQHF.

This chain joins TRBV6-2 or TRBV6-3 and TRBJ2-7, with 9 nucleotides matching TRBD2. This CDR3 is 16 amino acids long. Germline CDR1 is MNHEY and CDR2 is SVGEGT. J was trimmed by 3 bases and V by 6 bases; bases with no gene match: 12. The CDR3 sequence is CASSPEASGESYEQYF. In DNA, the CDR3 is TGTGCCAGCAGCCCGGAGGCTAGCGGGGAGAGCTACGAGCAGTACTTC.

This clonotype was recorded at least ten times. V is TRBV29-1 and J is TRBJ2-1; 8 positions match TRBD1. The trim removed 0 bases at V and 6 bases at J, leaving 7 bases unmatched. CDR1 is SQVTM, CDR2 ANQGSEA, per germline. The CDR3 sequence is 15 residues long. The CDR3 region has the DNA TGCAGCGTTGAAGATGGCAGGGGGCGTTTCAATGAGCAGTTCTTC. Translation gives CSVEDGRGRFNEQFF.

This clonotype occurred many times. The J gene is TRBJ2-2, the V gene TRBV2; D may correspond to TRBD1 or TRBD2 (5 bases each). The CDR3 has 16 amino acids. Trimming pared 6 bases from V and 1 base from J, leaving 15 bases between. Germline loops: CDR1 SNHLY, CDR2 FYNNEI. CDR3 in DNA: TGTGCCAGCAGGGGAGAGACAGCCCTGAACACCGGGGAGCTGTTTTTT. This gives the protein CASRGETALNTGELFF.

This clonotype was counted only a few times. The J gene is TRBJ2-7, the V gene TRBV19; D is undetermined. The CDR3 covers 13 residues. Trimming stripped 5 bases from V and 2 bases from J, with 10 bases between. Germline V CDR1 and CDR2: LNHDA, SQIVND (reference sequence). CDR3 amino acids: CASSVSLTYEQYF. In nucleotides, the CDR3 is TGTGCCAGTAGTGTAAGCCTGACCTACGAGCAGTACTTC.

This clonotype occurred many times. The rearrangement joins TRBV28 to TRBJ2-1, with D possibly matching TRBD2 (5 bases). Between the trimmed V and J ends, which lost 2 bases and 7 bases, there was a span of 15 bases. CDR1 MDHEN and CDR2 SYDVKM come from the germline V gene. CDR3 length: 15 amino acids. The CDR3 here is CASSLRHRDPNEQFF. In nucleotides, the CDR3 is TGTGCCAGCAGTTTACGTCACCGGGATCCAAATGAGCAGTTCTTC.

This clonotype occurred many times. The gene calls are TRBV12-3 or TRBV12-4 and TRBJ2-7, with 8 nucleotides matching TRBD2. CDR3 length: 15 residues. The V gene end was trimmed by 6 bases and the J gene end by 1 base; junction bases not matched to a gene: 8. As DNA, the CDR3 is TGTGCCAGCAGCTTAAGCGGGAGTGAGTCCTACGAGCAGTACTTC. Translation: CASSLSGSESYEQYF.

This clonotype was seen ten or more times. The J gene is TRBJ2-1, the V gene TRBV7-9; 14 nucleotides line up with TRBD2. The germline CDR1 and CDR2 sequences are SEHNR and FQNEAQ (reference sequence). The CDR3 runs 15 residues. The ends lost 4 bases at V and 8 bases at J; junction bases unmatched: 4. Here the CDR3 DNA reads TGTGCCAGCAGCTCGGGACTAGCGGGAGCTTATGAGCAGTTCTTC. Translating gives CASSSGLAGAYEQFF.

Many counts were recorded for this clonotype. The chain links TRBV4-3 to TRBJ2-5; either TRBD1 or TRBD2 may supply D (6 bases each). CDR3 length equals 14 residues. V lost 0 bases to trimming and J lost 5 bases, with 10 bases between them. Germline CDR1 and CDR2: LGHNA and YSLEER. The chain's CDR3 is CASSQDPGAETQYF. Here the CDR3 DNA reads TGCGCCAGCAGCCAAGATCCGGGGGCGGAGACCCAGTACTTC.

This sequence joins TRBV3-1 and TRBJ2-7, with D perhaps TRBD2 (6 bases). Germline assignment: CDR1 LGHDT and CDR2 YNNKEL (reference sequence). The CDR3 runs to 14 residues. V was shortened by 4 bases and J by 9 bases, with 19 bases between the two germline ends. This CDR3 reads CASSPHHVAGRQYF. CDR3 DNA: TGTGCCAGCAGCCCACACCATGTCGCGGGGCGGCAGTACTTC.

This clonotype was seen a handful of times. This chain uses TRBV20-1 with TRBJ1-3; D might be TRBD1 (6 bases). The CDR3 length is 14 residues. Germline V gene sequence: CDR1 DFQATT, CDR2 SNEGSKA (reference sequence). The germline V and J ends were trimmed by 3 bases and 2 bases, with 11 bases remaining between them. The CDR3 region is CSASGGAPGNTIYF. Here the CDR3 DNA reads TGCAGTGCTAGTGGGGGGGCTCCTGGAAACACCATATATTTT.

This clonotype was counted at least ten times. This chain joins TRBV5-6 and TRBJ1-2; 7 bases line up with TRBD1. CDR3 length equals 14 residues. Losses at the gene ends were 5 bases for V and 0 bases for J; bases not matched to a gene: 4. Per the germline V gene, CDR1 is SGHDT and CDR2 is YYEEEE. The CDR3 nucleotides are TGTGCCAGCAGTTTAGGACAGGCTAACTATGGCTACACCTTC. Protein product: CASSLGQANYGYTF.

This clonotype has ten or more counts. V usage is TRBV28 and J usage is TRBJ2-1; D is perhaps TRBD2 (6 bases). This CDR3 region has 12 residues. Deletions cut 8 bases from V and 3 bases from J, with 8 bases between. CDR1 is MDHEN and CDR2 is SYDVKM in the germline V gene. The CDR3 reads CASGGVYNEQFF. CDR3 coding DNA: TGTGCCAGCGGCGGGGTCTACAATGAGCAGTTCTTC.

This sequence joins TRBV20-1 and TRBJ2-3; 11 bases agree with TRBD2. Germline trimming cut 5 bases from V and 3 bases from J; bases unmatched to any gene: 7. The CDR3 is 15 residues long. In germline, CDR1 is DFQATT, CDR2 SNEGSKA (reference sequence). In DNA form, the CDR3 reads TGCAGTGCTTCCCTAGCGGGGGGTCGTACAGATACGCAGTATTTT. Amino acid sequence: CSASLAGGRTDTQYF.

This clonotype was counted only a few times. Here the CDR3 DNA reads TGCGCCAGCAGCGCCCTAGCGGGGGCCTACGAGCAGTACTTC. The encoded protein is CASSALAGAYEQYF. The gene calls are TRBV4-1 and TRBJ2-7; 10 nucleotides line up with TRBD2. V shed 5 bases, J shed 2 bases, and the junction held 3 bases outside the gene matches. Germline V gives CDR1 MGHRA, CDR2 YSYEKL. The CDR3 length is 14 residues.

The chain recombines TRBV24-1 with TRBJ2-3; unclear D gene. The ends were cut back, 1 base at V and 7 bases at J, with 2 bases in the middle. There are 11 residues in the CDR3. Germline lookup yields CDR1 KGHDR and CDR2 SFDVKD. The CDR3 loop is CATSDFYTQYF. The CDR3 DNA reads TGTGCCACCAGTGATTTTTATACGCAGTATTTT.

V and J are TRBV5-1 and TRBJ2-7, with D possibly TRBD2 on 5 matching bases. In germline, CDR1 is SGHRS, CDR2 YFSETQ. Trimming left V 0 bases short and J 2 bases short, with 12 bases between. The CDR3 consists of 15 residues. The CDR3 nucleotides read TGCGCCAGCAGCTTGGAACTAGGAGGAGCCTACGAGCAGTACTTC. Translated: CASSLELGGAYEQYF.

In its sample, this clonotype was seen many times. This chain links TRBV4-1 with TRBJ2-5; 8 nucleotides match TRBD1. Trimming took 5 bases from V and 4 from J; bases not matched to a gene: 15. The germline V gene encodes CDR1 MGHRA and CDR2 YSYEKL. CDR3 length: 17 amino acids. In DNA, the CDR3 is TGCGCCAGCAGCTCTACCCCCCCCTCCGGGACAGGAGAGACCCAGTACTTC. It translates to CASSSTPPSGTGETQYF.

This clonotype was observed at least ten times. The rearrangement joins TRBV12-3 or TRBV12-4 to TRBJ1-5; no clear D gene. The V end lost 10 bases, the J end lost 1 base, and 14 bases lay between the germline ends. The CDR3 runs 14 residues. The DNA for the CDR3 is TGTGCCAAGCAGCTATCCCCCAGCAATCAGCCCCAGCATTTT. Its protein product is CAKQLSPSNQPQHF.

This chain links TRBV7-9 with TRBJ2-1, with 7 bases matching TRBD2. The CDR3 spans 14 residues. Germline loops: CDR1 SEHNR, CDR2 FQNEAQ (reference sequence). The V segment lost 6 bases and the J segment 1 base; nucleotides outside the gene matches: 3. CDR3 bases: TGTGCCAGCAGTTGGGGGGGTTCCTACAATGAGCAGTTCTTC. This translates into CASSWGGSYNEQFF.

Turning to this clonotype: One end of the junction fails to match germline, which may point to a read error. The V gene is TRBV6-2 or TRBV6-3, the J gene TRBJ2-1, with D uncertain. In germline, CDR1 is MNHEY, CDR2 SVGEGT. The CDR3 totals 11 residues. The CDR3 DNA reads as TGTGCCTGCAGCTCAAGCAGCGAGCAGTTCTTC. This translates into CACSSSSEQFF.

This chain links TRBV2 with TRBJ1-5; D ambiguous. V gave up 8 bases and J gave up 2 bases, with 16 bases separating them. CDR1 and CDR2 from the germline V gene are SNHLY and FYNNEI. The CDR3 totals 15 residues. CDR3 in amino acids: CASRGFPGGNQPQHF. The DNA of the CDR3 is TGTGCCAGCCGAGGGTTCCCGGGAGGCAATCAGCCCCAGCATTTT.

The chain combines TRBV9 with TRBJ1-1; no definite D call. Germline V gene sequence: CDR1 SGDLS, CDR2 YYNGEE. This CDR3 has 18 residues. The V end lost 0 bases, the J end lost 1 base, and 19 bases lay between the germline ends. The CDR3 region has the DNA TGTGCCAGCAGCGTAGATTCACCCTCTGCGACGGGGAACACTGAAGCTTTCTTT. This codes for CASSVDSPSATGNTEAFF.

The table lists this clonotype with a few counts. The V gene is TRBV29-1, the J gene TRBJ1-1; D is ambiguous. This CDR3 comprises 15 residues. V lost 4 bases, J lost 4 bases, and 19 bases lay in between. Germline CDR1 SQVTM, CDR2 ANQGSEA. The CDR3 DNA reads as TGCAGCGTTGTGCGGCCGGGGAAGGAGGGCACTGAAGCTTTCTTT. Protein sequence: CSVVRPGKEGTEAFF. The full variable domain, completed using reference TRBV29-1 and TRBJ1-1, is SAVISQKPSRDICQRGTSLTIQCQVDSQVTMMFWYRQQPGQSLTLIATANQGSEATYESGFVIDKFPISRPNLTFSTLTVSNMSPEDSSIYLCSVVRPGKEGTEAFFGQGTRLTVV.